These 18 T cell receptor beta chains were sequenced from one sample in a study of blood T cell repertoires in COVID-19 (TCRdb year 2020). Library construction relied on the immunoSEQ multiplex PCR assay. TCRdb carries this immuneACCESS record with in-frame sequences only. Its versions omit some clonotypes, under half of them owing to an unresolved V gene in the studies checked, with the rest unexplained. The sample table shows some 70,000 clones, and roughly 82% are seen once. The top ten constitute under 8% of the sample. Source material: peripheral blood. All receptors derive from a man in his sixties with acute or convalescent COVID-19.

This chain links TRBV11-3 with TRBJ1-1, with D possibly being TRBD1 (6 bases). The CDR3 loop spans 13 amino acids. V was shortened by 5 bases and J by 8 bases, with 15 bases between the two germline ends. Germline-derived CDR1 and CDR2 are SGHNT and YENEEA. The DNA of the CDR3 is TGTGCCAGCAGCACCCGAGGGGGGGCGGAAGCTTTCTTT. This encodes CASSTRGGAEAFF.

The chain joins TRBV18 to TRBJ1-1, with D tentatively TRBD1 (5 bases). V was clipped by 5 bases and J by 4 bases, with 14 bases between them. Germline V lookup: CDR1 KGHSH, CDR2 LQKENI. The CDR3 is made up of 14 amino acids. The DNA of the CDR3 is TGTGCCAGCTCATTCGGGGGGAAGGTCACTGAAGCTTTCTTT. The encoded protein is CASSFGGKVTEAFF.

The rearrangement uses TRBV6-6 and TRBJ2-3, with D perhaps TRBD1 (6 bases). Germline CDR1 reads MNHNY; CDR2 reads SVGAGI (reference sequence). The CDR3 contains 14 residues. The V and J ends lost 2 bases and 2 bases respectively, with 8 bases between them. CDR3 residues: CASSYGQLTDTQYF. The CDR3 coding sequence is TGTGCCAGCAGTTACGGACAGCTCACAGATACGCAGTATTTT.

V and J are TRBV19 and TRBJ1-2, with D hard to call. CDR3 length: 13 amino acids. Germline CDR1 and CDR2: LNHDA and SQIVND (reference sequence). Trimming stripped 7 bases from V and 1 base from J, with 10 bases between. The CDR3 region is CASKLALNYGYTF. The CDR3 nucleotides are TGTGCCAGTAAGCTCGCCCTTAACTATGGCTACACCTTC.

This clone was detected only a few times. This chain joins TRBV24-1 and TRBJ2-1; perhaps TRBD2 as D (7 bases). The CDR3 is 14 amino acids. The V gene's germline CDR1 is KGHDR and CDR2 SFDVKD. V lost 1 base and J lost 7, with 10 bases in between. CDR3 DNA sequence: TGTGCCACCAGTGATTTAAGGGGGGGAAATGAGCAGTTCTTC. It yields the protein CATSDLRGGNEQFF.

The DNA for the CDR3 is TGTGCCACCAGCAGAGATATAACAGATACGCAGTATTTT. Translated: CATSRDITDTQYF. The rearrangement uses TRBV15 and TRBJ2-3, with unresolved D. Per the germline V gene, CDR1 is LNHNV and CDR2 is YYDKDF (reference sequence). The length of the CDR3 is 13 residues. Trimming took 0 bases from V and 3 from J, leaving 4 bases between them.

This chain uses TRBV19 with TRBJ2-1; 15 bases map to TRBD2. The V and J ends lost 3 bases and 10 bases, in that order; junction bases with no gene match: 7. The CDR3 spans 16 residues. CDR1 and CDR2 (germline): LNHDA, SQIVND (reference sequence). The CDR3 nucleotides are TGTGCCAGTAGTATTCCCCGGACTAGCGGGGGGGGAGAGCAGTTCTTC. Protein: CASSIPRTSGGGEQFF.

V gene TRBV7-9 combines with J gene TRBJ1-1; a weak D match, TRBD1 (6 bases). This CDR3 region has 15 residues. Germline CDR1 is SEHNR and CDR2 is FQNEAQ (reference sequence). The ends were cut back, 5 bases at V and 0 bases at J, with 13 bases in the middle. The CDR3 DNA reads TGTGCCAGCAGCGCACCAGGACAGATGAACACTGAAGCTTTCTTT. Protein product: CASSAPGQMNTEAFF.

The V gene is TRBV7-2, the J gene TRBJ2-7; 7 bases fit TRBD1. CDR1 is SGHTA and CDR2 is FQGNSA in the germline V gene. Trimming cost V 7 bases and J 4 bases; bases outside gene matches: 4. The CDR3 sequence is 12 residues long. CDR3 amino acids: CASNLRGYEQYF. Written as DNA, the CDR3 is TGTGCCAGCAACCTCAGGGGGTACGAGCAGTACTTC.

The rearrangement uses TRBV27 and TRBJ1-4; D unclear. The CDR3 length is 14 residues. Germline V gene sequence: CDR1 MNHEY, CDR2 SMNVEV (reference sequence). Trimming pared 3 bases from V and 6 bases from J, leaving 11 bases between. The CDR3: CASSLAGTDEKLFF. CDR3 nucleotides: TGTGCCAGCAGTTTGGCAGGTACCGATGAAAAACTGTTTTTT.

CDR3 sequence: CASSLAAGQGVTEAFF. CDR3 in DNA: TGTGCCAGCAGCTTGGCCGCGGGACAGGGGGTCACTGAAGCTTTCTTT. The chain links TRBV5-6 to TRBJ1-1; 11 bases are shared with TRBD1. Germline CDR1 reads SGHDT; CDR2 reads YYEEEE. The CDR3 extends over 16 amino acids. V dropped 0 bases and J dropped 4; count of bases not matched to a gene: 5.

The rearrangement uses TRBV4-3 and TRBJ1-6; D remains ambiguous. The CDR3 length is 13 residues. Germline CDR1 LGHNA, CDR2 YSLEER. V was pared by 0 bases and J by 12 bases, with 9 bases between. The DNA for the CDR3 is TGCGCCAGCAGCCAAGATCGCTCGGGACCCCTCCACTTT. Amino acid sequence: CASSQDRSGPLHF.

This clone appeared once. Other DNA sequences in this specimen translate into the identical CDR3. The chain carries TRBV7-9 and TRBJ1-3, with 7 bases that match TRBD1. The CDR3 has 16 residues. CDR1 SEHNR and CDR2 FQNEAQ come from the germline V gene (reference sequence). V shed 5 bases and J 0 bases; nucleotides not matched to a gene: 7. CDR3 coding DNA: TGTGCCAGCAGCCTGGCGACAGGGACCTCTGGAAACACCATATATTTT. It yields the protein CASSLATGTSGNTIYF.

The CDR3 bases are TGTGCCAGCAGAGATGCAATCCTTTCACAGGGGAGGACCTATGGCTACACCTTC. Encoded protein: CASRDAILSQGRTYGYTF. The chain has TRBV2 and TRBJ1-2; 7 positions agree with TRBD1. Germline CDR1 is SNHLY and CDR2 is FYNNEI. The junction had 20 bases not matched to a gene; V was cut back by 6 bases and J by 4 bases. The CDR3 is made up of 18 amino acids.

V is TRBV15 and J is TRBJ1-3; D is ambiguous. Trimming cost V 5 bases and J 0 bases, with 14 bases left between them. The germline CDR1 and CDR2 sequences are LNHNV and YYDKDF (reference sequence). This CDR3 is built from 16 residues. The CDR3 reads CATSFTSLYSGNTIYF. The CDR3 nucleotides are TGTGCCACCAGCTTTACTTCCCTTTACTCTGGAAACACCATATATTTT.

The chain carries TRBV6-5 and TRBJ1-6; D possibly corresponds to TRBD1 (5 bases). This CDR3 region has 15 residues. Looked up from germline, CDR1 is MNHEY and CDR2 is SVGAGI. The V end lost 2 bases, the J end lost 6 bases, and 11 bases lay between the germline ends. Here the CDR3 reads CASSYGGFLNSPLHF. The CDR3 region has the DNA TGTGCCAGCAGTTACGGGGGGTTCCTTAATTCACCCCTCCACTTT.

The V call is TRBV25-1, the J call TRBJ1-2, with D maybe TRBD1 (5 bases). Per the germline V gene, CDR1 is MGHDK and CDR2 is SYGVNS. This CDR3 is 11 amino acids long. With 5 bases removed from V and 5 bases from J, the gap between germline ends came to 6 bases. Written as DNA, the CDR3 is TGTGCCAGCAGTCAGGGATATGGCTACACCTTC. It codes for CASSQGYGYTF.

This clone appeared once. This rearrangement joins TRBV6-2 or TRBV6-3 to TRBJ2-7; D might be TRBD2 (6 bases). Germline V CDR1 and CDR2: MNHEY, SVGEGT. V was shortened by 4 bases and J by 1 base, with 14 bases between the two germline ends. The CDR3 runs 15 residues. CDR3 loop: CASSSGGVGSYEQYF. Here the CDR3 DNA reads TGTGCCAGCAGTTCCGGGGGTGTAGGTTCCTACGAGCAGTACTTC.